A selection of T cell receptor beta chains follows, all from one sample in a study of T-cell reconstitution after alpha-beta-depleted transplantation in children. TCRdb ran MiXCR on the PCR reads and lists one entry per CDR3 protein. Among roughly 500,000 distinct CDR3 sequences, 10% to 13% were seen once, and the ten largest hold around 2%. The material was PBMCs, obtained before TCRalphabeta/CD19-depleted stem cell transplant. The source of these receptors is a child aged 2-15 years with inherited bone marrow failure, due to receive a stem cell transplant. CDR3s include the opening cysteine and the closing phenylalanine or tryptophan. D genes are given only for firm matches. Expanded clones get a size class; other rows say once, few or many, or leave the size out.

CDR3 protein: CASSLGQSGTEAFF; CDR3 DNA: TGTGCCAGCAGCTTGGGACAGTCTGGGACTGAAGCTTTCTTT; D gene: NA; J gene: TRBJ1-1; V gene: TRBV5-4; clone size: once
CDR3 protein: CASALTGTGPLEQYF; CDR3 DNA: TGCGCCAGCGCTTTAACCGGGACGGGACCCCTCGAGCAGTACTTC; D gene: NA; J gene: TRBJ2-7; V gene: TRBV5-1; clone size: many
CDR3 protein: CAISESLTGHEQFF; CDR3 DNA: TGTGCCATCAGTGAGTCGCTAACAGGGCATGAGCAGTTCTTC; D gene: NA; J gene: TRBJ2-1; V gene: TRBV10-3; clone size: many
CDR3 protein: CASRTELSYEQYF; CDR3 DNA: TGTGCCAGCAGAACAGAGTTGAGCTACGAGCAGTACTTC; D gene: NA; J gene: TRBJ2-7; V gene: TRBV12-3/TRBV12-4; clone size: few
CDR3 protein: CAWSPGAYNEQFF; CDR3 DNA: TGTGCCTGGAGCCCGGGAGCCTACAATGAGCAGTTCTTC; D gene: NA; J gene: TRBJ2-1; V gene: TRBV30; clone size: NA
CDR3 protein: CSARDTSGRVEQFF; CDR3 DNA: TGCAGTGCTAGAGATACTAGCGGGAGGGTTGAGCAGTTCTTC; D gene: TRBD2; J gene: TRBJ2-1; V gene: TRBV20-1; clone size: NA
CDR3 protein: CASSLGTGVNYGYTF; CDR3 DNA: TGTGCCAGCAGCTTAGGGACAGGGGTAAACTATGGCTACACCTTC; D gene: TRBD1; J gene: TRBJ1-2; V gene: TRBV7-2; clone size: many
CDR3 protein: CASSYSGGNTGELFF; CDR3 DNA: TGTGCCAGCAGTTACTCAGGAGGGAACACCGGGGAGCTGTTTTTT; D gene: NA; J gene: TRBJ2-2; V gene: TRBV6-5; clone size: many
CDR3 protein: CASSLDAMNTEAFF; CDR3 DNA: TGCGCCAGCAGCTTGGATGCCATGAACACTGAAGCTTTCTTT; D gene: NA; J gene: TRBJ1-1; V gene: TRBV5-1; clone size: many
CDR3 protein: CASSPPPGTSGRRYTDTQYF; CDR3 DNA: TGTGCCAGCTCACCACCACCTGGGACTAGCGGGAGGAGATACACAGATACGCAGTATTTT; D gene: TRBD2; J gene: TRBJ2-3; V gene: TRBV18; clone size: many
CDR3 protein: CASSQDLWGETQYF; CDR3 DNA: TGCGCCAGCAGCCAAGATTTGTGGGGGGAGACCCAGTACTTC; D gene: NA; J gene: TRBJ2-5; V gene: TRBV4-3; clone size: many
CDR3 protein: CARGFGTGGNQPQHF; CDR3 DNA: TGTGCCAGGGGCTTCGGAACAGGGGGAAATCAGCCCCAGCATTTT; D gene: TRBD1; J gene: TRBJ1-5; V gene: TRBV16; clone size: once
CDR3 protein: CASSLDGTPEKLFF; CDR3 DNA: TGTGCCAGCAGCTTGGACGGCACCCCCGAAAAACTGTTTTTT; D gene: NA; J gene: TRBJ1-4; V gene: TRBV7-2; clone size: few
CDR3 protein: CASREGLAGGGTDTQYF; CDR3 DNA: TGTGCCAGCAGAGAGGGACTAGCGGGAGGAGGCACAGATACGCAGTATTTT; D gene: TRBD2; J gene: TRBJ2-3; V gene: TRBV6-1; clone size: NA
CDR3 protein: CASSLGQHRNYGYTF; CDR3 DNA: TGTGCCAGCAGTTTAGGACAGCATAGAAACTATGGCTACACCTTC; D gene: NA; J gene: TRBJ1-2; V gene: TRBV12-3/TRBV12-4; clone size: many
CDR3 protein: CASTASGYTDTQYF; CDR3 DNA: TGTGCCAGCACCGCCAGCGGATACACAGATACGCAGTATTTT; D gene: NA; J gene: TRBJ2-3; V gene: TRBV6-1; clone size: many